Below, one T cell receptor beta chain is given with its context. Its target is not known. The sample originates from a study of blood T cells in healthy people across ages. Study-wide context: Template-switching capture recovered about one barcoded beta molecule per two T cells.

General observations from the study: Aged donors had fewer naive CD4+ cells and lower diversity than long-lived donors. Older individuals had lower TCR beta diversity per million T cells (the decline was roughly linear).

PCR was performed a second time for roughly 7 to 12 cycles using a sample-barcoded 5' primer and a J-beta primer mix. Every cDNA was tagged by a template-switch adaptor with 12 random nucleotides. MiXCR, applied by TCRdb to the 5' RACE reads, yields one record per CDR3 protein. Of around 1.1 million distinct CDR3 sequences in the sample, roughly two fifths are singletons; the top ten hold roughly 13%. This CDR3 is 16 amino acids long. Germline V gene lookup returns CDR1 SGHRS and CDR2 YFSETQ. Trimming removed 0 bases from V and 1 base from J; junction bases left unmatched: 4. The V and J genes are TRBV5-1 and TRBJ1-1; 9 positions agree with TRBD1. Sequences were obtained from blood. The sequence came from a man between 18 and 35 years old in good health. CDR3 DNA: TGCGCCAGCAGCTTGGGGACAGGGGCAGGGAACACTGAAGCTTTCTTT. It encodes CASSLGTGAGNTEAFF. The full variable domain, completed using reference TRBV5-1 and TRBJ1-1, is KAGVTQTPRYLIKTRGQQVTLSCSPISGHRSVSWYQQTPGQGLQFLFEYFSETQRNKGNFPGRFSGRQFSNSRSEMNVSTLELGDSALYLCASSLGTGAGNTEAFFGQGTRLTVV.